A selection of T cell receptor beta chains follows, all from one sample in a study of T cell repertoires in cytomegalovirus infection. TCRdb re-analysed the reads in MiXCR, keeping a single row per CDR3 protein. The sample consists of approximately 500,000 distinct CDR3 sequences, around 11% of them appearing once. The sequencing input was PBMCs. The receptors here all came from a human donor in good health (CMV status not recorded). Some clones in this sample may be carry-over from other donors' samples. CDR3s include the opening cysteine and the closing phenylalanine or tryptophan. A D gene is named only where the DNA matches it firmly. Clone size is stated in some rows and not others, as once, few, many or a class when expanded.

CDR3: CSARGRERRSLYGYTF
DNA: TGCAGTGCTAGAGGAAGGGAGAGACGGTCCCTCTATGGCTACACCTTC
D: .
size: many
V: TRBV20-1
J: TRBJ1-2

CDR3: CASSLAGWDTEAFF
DNA: TGTGCCAGCAGCTTGGCGGGCTGGGACACTGAAGCTTTCTTT
D: .
size: many
V: TRBV7-9
J: TRBJ1-1

CDR3: CASSFGLPSTDTQYF
DNA: TGTGCCAGCAGCTTCGGATTACCTAGCACAGATACGCAGTATTTT
D: .
size: .
V: TRBV11-2
J: TRBJ2-3

CDR3: CASSPPTGGFETQYF
DNA: TGTGCCAGCAGTCCCCCGACAGGGGGCTTTGAGACCCAGTACTTC
D: TRBD1
size: many
V: TRBV6-2/TRBV6-3
J: TRBJ2-5

CDR3: CASSAYRGRGDTQYF
DNA: TGTGCCAGCTCAGCCTACAGGGGGCGTGGAGATACGCAGTATTTT
D: TRBD1
size: .
V: TRBV18
J: TRBJ2-3

CDR3: CASSLAGGVEQYF
DNA: TGTGCCAGCAGCTTAGCAGGGGGCGTCGAGCAGTACTTC
D: TRBD1
size: many
V: TRBV7-9
J: TRBJ2-7

CDR3: CATSRDLAGVLVLTF
DNA: TGTGCCACCAGCAGAGATCTGGCAGGGGTTTTAGTCCTGACTTTC
D: .
size: many
V: TRBV15
J: TRBJ2-6

CDR3: CASSPSLQGTETQYF
DNA: TGTGCCAGCAGCCCTTCGTTGCAGGGAACAGAGACCCAGTACTTC
D: .
size: .
V: TRBV11-2
J: TRBJ2-5

CDR3: CASGLTALGNTEAFF
DNA: TGTGCTAGTGGGCTGACAGCCCTGGGGAACACTGAAGCTTTCTTT
D: .
size: many
V: TRBV12-5
J: TRBJ1-1

CDR3: CASSLGLYEGLDTQYF
DNA: TGTGCCAGCAGCTTAGGGCTGTATGAGGGGTTAGATACGCAGTATTTT
D: .
size: many
V: TRBV7-8
J: TRBJ2-3

CDR3: CASSLDETAFSSYEQYF
DNA: TGTGCCAGCAGCTTAGATGAAACAGCCTTTAGCTCCTACGAGCAGTACTTC
D: .
size: many
V: TRBV11-2
J: TRBJ2-7

CDR3: CSATQGAGDQPQHF
DNA: TGCAGTGCAACACAGGGGGCCGGGGATCAGCCCCAGCATTTT
D: TRBD1
size: few
V: TRBV20-1
J: TRBJ1-5

CDR3: CATSDPGEGETQYF
DNA: TGTGCCACCAGTGACCCAGGGGAGGGTGAGACCCAGTACTTC
D: .
size: many
V: TRBV24-1
J: TRBJ2-5

CDR3: CASSFSKMKKDYGYTF
DNA: TGTGCCAGCAGTTTCTCCAAGATGAAGAAGGACTATGGCTACACCTTC
D: .
size: few
V: TRBV12-3/TRBV12-4
J: TRBJ1-2

CDR3: CASSQESSGMAKNIQYF
DNA: TGTGCCAGCAGCCAAGAGTCTAGCGGGATGGCCAAAAACATTCAGTACTTC
D: TRBD2
size: few
V: TRBV3-1
J: TRBJ2-4

CDR3: CASSGNLAKNIQYF
DNA: TGTGCCAGCAGCGGGAACCTAGCCAAAAACATTCAGTACTTC
D: .
size: few
V: TRBV5-6
J: TRBJ2-4

CDR3: CASSGNRGTDTQYF
DNA: TGTGCCAGCAGTGGTAACAGGGGGACAGATACGCAGTATTTT
D: TRBD1
size: .
V: TRBV2
J: TRBJ2-3

CDR3: CASSIGSGSWGLNSNQPQHF
DNA: TGTGCCAGTAGTATAGGTTCCGGGTCCTGGGGGCTAAATAGCAATCAGCCCCAGCATTTT
D: .
size: many
V: TRBV19
J: TRBJ1-5

CDR3: CASTHLGIEDTEAFF
DNA: TGTGCCAGCACCCACCTGGGGATCGAGGACACTGAAGCTTTCTTT
D: .
size: .
V: TRBV14
J: TRBJ1-1

CDR3: CASSYSGQGSVQNTIYF
DNA: TGTGCCAGCAGTTACTCGGGACAGGGCTCAGTCCAGAACACCATATATTTT
D: TRBD1
size: many
V: TRBV6-5
J: TRBJ1-3

CDR3: CASSSQEGRLYGYTF
DNA: TGTGCCAGCAGTTCCCAGGAGGGCAGGCTCTATGGCTACACCTTC
D: .
size: many
V: TRBV12-3/TRBV12-4
J: TRBJ1-2

CDR3: CASSLSQLTGELFF
DNA: TGTGCCAGCAGTTTGTCACAATTAACCGGGGAGCTGTTTTTT
D: .
size: few
V: TRBV27
J: TRBJ2-2

CDR3: CANRQDLYYGYTF
DNA: TGTGCCAACCGACAGGACTTATACTATGGCTACACCTTC
D: .
size: many
V: TRBV2
J: TRBJ1-2

CDR3: CASSIWTGENSNQPQHF
DNA: TGTGCCAGCAGCATTTGGACAGGGGAGAATAGCAATCAGCCCCAGCATTTT
D: TRBD1
size: many
V: TRBV7-9
J: TRBJ1-5

CDR3: CASSYLGQGRGYGYTF
DNA: TGTGCCAGCAGTTACCTGGGACAGGGGAGAGGCTATGGCTACACCTTC
D: TRBD1
size: many
V: TRBV6-1
J: TRBJ1-2

CDR3: CASGFGGAANTGELFF
DNA: TGTGCCAGCGGCTTCGGAGGGGCGGCTAACACCGGGGAGCTGTTTTTT
D: .
size: many
V: TRBV25-1
J: TRBJ2-2

CDR3: CASSPMANVLTF
DNA: TGTGCCAGCAGTCCTATGGCCAACGTCCTGACTTTC
D: .
size: .
V: TRBV7-4
J: TRBJ2-6

CDR3: CASSIGGQGIGETQYF
DNA: TGTGCCAGTAGTATAGGAGGACAGGGGATCGGAGAGACCCAGTACTTC
D: TRBD1
size: .
V: TRBV19
J: TRBJ2-5

CDR3: CASEEGAGWRTEAFF
DNA: TGTGCCAGTGAGGAGGGGGCGGGATGGCGCACTGAAGCTTTCTTT
D: TRBD1
size: .
V: TRBV19
J: TRBJ1-1

CDR3: CSVALRSKETQYF
DNA: TGCAGCGTCGCTCTAAGGTCCAAAGAGACCCAGTACTTC
D: .
size: .
V: TRBV29-1
J: TRBJ2-5

CDR3: CASRGWRGQETQYF
DNA: TGTGCCAGCAGGGGCTGGCGAGGTCAAGAGACCCAGTACTTC
D: .
size: many
V: TRBV2
J: TRBJ2-5

CDR3: CAFLLPQSGRAYSYEQYF
DNA: TGTGCCTTCCTTCTACCCCAGAGCGGGAGGGCCTACTCCTACGAGCAGTACTTC
D: TRBD2
size: many
V: TRBV6-1
J: TRBJ2-7

CDR3: CASSSAGHDTDTQYF
DNA: TGTGCCAGCAGCTCCGCGGGACATGACACAGATACGCAGTATTTT
D: .
size: many
V: TRBV7-3
J: TRBJ2-3

CDR3: CASSTQTGSTEAFF
DNA: TGTGCCAGTAGTACCCAGACAGGGAGCACTGAAGCTTTCTTT
D: TRBD1
size: many
V: TRBV19
J: TRBJ1-1

CDR3: CASSLYGGAYEQYF
DNA: TGTGCCAGCAGCTTATACGGGGGGGCCTACGAGCAGTACTTC
D: TRBD2
size: many
V: TRBV7-2
J: TRBJ2-7

CDR3: CASSQIGTRPTDTQYF
DNA: TGTGCCAGCAGCCAGATCGGGACTAGACCCACAGATACGCAGTATTTT
D: TRBD2
size: .
V: TRBV3-1
J: TRBJ2-3

CDR3: CASRPTGINEQFF
DNA: TGTGCCAGCAGGCCCACAGGGATCAATGAGCAGTTCTTC
D: .
size: many
V: TRBV6-1
J: TRBJ2-1

CDR3: CASSMQGRQPQHF
DNA: TGTGCCAGTAGTATGCAGGGAAGGCAGCCCCAGCATTTT
D: .
size: .
V: TRBV19
J: TRBJ1-5

CDR3: CASSPDPHTDTQYF
DNA: TGCGCCAGCAGCCCGGACCCCCACACAGATACGCAGTATTTT
D: .
size: many
V: TRBV5-1
J: TRBJ2-3

CDR3: CASSLTSGGHNERFF
DNA: TGTGCCAGCAGCCTCACTAGCGGGGGCCACAATGAGCGGTTCTTC
D: TRBD2
size: .
V: TRBV14
J: TRBJ2-1